The present T cell receptor beta chain was sequenced within a study of radiation and T cells in renal cell carcinoma. Study conclusions and caveats: Top tumor clonotypes rose in blood 2 weeks post-radiation, then contracted. Without pretreatment biopsies, baseline tumor clonotype presence was undetermined.

The length of the CDR3 is 17 residues. V dropped 7 bases and J dropped 0; count of bases not matched to a gene: 12. Per the germline V gene, CDR1 is SGHNT and CDR2 is YYREEE (reference sequence). Time point: blood 2 weeks post-SBRT. Noted treatment: 15 Gy SBRT to primary tumor, nephrectomy 4 weeks later. Serial blood draws occurred at baseline and 2 and 4 weeks post-SBRT. The patient's renal cell carcinoma had clear cell pathology. To note about this clone: Antigen unknown.

The assay was immunoSEQ multiplex PCR, and TCRdb's table has in-frame clones only and misses some. Of 100,000 to 150,000 clones listed, 65% to 85% are singletons. The clonotype originates from a man in his forties or fifties with renal cell carcinoma. The sequencing used blood, collected from a patient whose treatment included radiotherapy and nephrectomy. The rearrangement uses TRBV5-4 and TRBJ2-3; TRBD2 matches 9 bases. The CDR3, as DNA: TGTGCCAGCTACAAGAGGGTAGCGGGAGTGAGCACAGATACGCAGTATTTT. This translates into CASYKRVAGVSTDTQYF. Complete variable domain (other parts from reference TRBV5-4 and TRBJ2-3): ETGVTQSPTHLIKTRGQQVTLRCSSQSGHNTVSWYQQALGQGPQFIFQYYREEENGRGNFPPRFSGLQFPNYSSELNVNALELDDSALYLCASYKRVAGVSTDTQYFGPGTRLTVL.